This TCR beta chain was recovered during a study of blood T cell repertoires in COVID-19. The CDR3 loop spans 16 amino acids. Germline-derived CDR1 and CDR2 are LGHDT and YNNKEL (reference sequence). The V and J ends lost 1 base and 4 bases respectively, with 16 bases between them. Participants, about 18 to 90 years old, spanned some 23 US areas. Categorization into cohorts depended on clinical history that participants reported. Study processing details: Using reference gene primer amplification, nucleated cell counts were estimated. TCRdb's copy holds only in-frame clones and misses some; the assay was immunoSEQ multiplex PCR. From that table come the V and J calls and clone size; the DNA was used to work out D and trimming. The sample carries 200,000 to 300,000 clones, approximately 85% recorded once. This clone was found once.

This chain joins TRBV3-1 (or the pseudogene TRBV3-2) and TRBJ1-2, with D possibly being TRBD1 (6 bases). Sequences were obtained from PBMCs or T cells enriched from blood (not recorded which). This TCR derives from a woman in her forties or fifties with acute COVID-19. In nucleotides, the CDR3 is TGTGCCAGCAGCCAAGGTCAGAGGGGGGGTGGCTATGGCTACACCTTC. Protein sequence: CASSQGQRGGGYGYTF.